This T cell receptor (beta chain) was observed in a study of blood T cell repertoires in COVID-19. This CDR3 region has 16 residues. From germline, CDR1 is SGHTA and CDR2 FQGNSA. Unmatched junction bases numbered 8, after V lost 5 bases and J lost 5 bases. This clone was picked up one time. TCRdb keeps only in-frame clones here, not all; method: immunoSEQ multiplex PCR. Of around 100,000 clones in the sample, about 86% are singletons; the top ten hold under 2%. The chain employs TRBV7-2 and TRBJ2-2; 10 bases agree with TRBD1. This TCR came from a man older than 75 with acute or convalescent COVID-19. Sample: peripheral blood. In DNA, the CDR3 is TGTGCCAGCAGCCCTAGACAGGGGGCTCGGACCGGGGAGCTGTTTTTT. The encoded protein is CASSPRQGARTGELFF.